This entry features one TCR beta chain sequence. These data originate in a study of cytomegalovirus exposure and HLA in healthy donors. On the study more broadly: The approximately 100 million unique TCR beta sequences, from 150 million to 200 million T cells, were found by an earlier analysis.

Germline V CDR1 and CDR2: SGHTA, FQGNSA. Deletions cut 3 bases from V and 5 bases from J, with 10 bases between. The CDR3 runs 13 residues. Both 60 Vbeta primers and 13 Jbeta primers went into the PCR. The table came from immunoSEQ multiplex PCR; TCRdb's copy has only in-frame clones and leaves some out. This sample carries about 98,000 clones, roughly two thirds of them seen once, and the ten largest clones take 2.5%. The source of this sequence is a man aged 50 to 60 in good health and CMV-seronegative. The sequenced material came from PBMCs. This chain connects TRBV7-2 to TRBJ2-5; D not certain. CDR3 loop: CASSFYLEETQYF. CDR3 DNA sequence: TGTGCCAGCAGCTTTTACCTGGAGGAGACCCAGTACTTC.